This entry describes one T cell receptor beta chain. The sample is drawn from a study of blood T cell repertoires in COVID-19. The V and J ends lost 4 bases and 6 bases respectively, with 15 bases between them. From germline, CDR1 is LGHNA and CDR2 YNFKEQ. The CDR3 loop spans 15 amino acids. This table comes from immunoSEQ multiplex PCR, and its TCRdb copy is limited to in-frame clones, with some not included. In the table there are 200,000 to 300,000 clones, around four fifths of which are singletons. This chain joins TRBV4-2 and TRBJ2-2; D may be TRBD1 (7 bases). The source of this sequence is a woman in her 70s with acute or convalescent COVID-19. The sequencing sample was made of peripheral blood. The DNA of the CDR3 is TGTGCCAGCAGCCGGGGAGGAGGGGGCTCCGGGGAGCTGTTTTTT. Residues: CASSRGGGGSGELFF.